The source of this TCR beta chain is a study of blood T cell repertoires in COVID-19. Study context: Samples came from the United States, Italy and Spain, spanning acute and convalescent COVID-19. PBMCs, B-cell-depleted T cells, or T cells provided the cDNA or gDNA that made up the material.

Trimming took off 4 bases at V and 5 bases at J, with 12 bases between the two ends. The CDR3 sequence is 14 residues long. The germline V gene has CDR1 MDHEN and CDR2 SYDVKM. Per the authors' pipeline: The authors estimated nucleated cell counts from reference gene primer amplification. Produced via immunoSEQ multiplex PCR; TCRdb's table is partial and in-frame only. V and J calls and clone size are those listed in that table; D and trimming were worked out from the DNA. Of about 200,000 clones in the sample, roughly 80% are singletons; the top ten hold approximately 13%. The chain uses TRBV28 and TRBJ2-1; weak D call: TRBD1 (5 bases). The sequencing sample was made of peripheral blood. The receptor was derived from a man between 45 and 60 years old who had recovered from COVID-19. This CDR3 is CASSSGHNHNEQFF. In DNA form, the CDR3 reads TGTGCCAGCAGTTCCGGACATAATCACAATGAGCAGTTCTTC.